This section outlines one TCR beta chain sequence together with its context. Its antigen is not identified. These data come from a study of blood T cells in healthy people across ages. CDR3 length: 14 residues. The V end lost 8 bases, the J end lost 2 bases, and 16 bases lay between the germline ends. CDR1 MNHNS and CDR2 SASEGT come from the germline V gene. Notes on the study in general: Relative to aged donors, long-lived donors carried more naive CD4+ cells and displayed higher diversity.

A second PCR of about 7 to 11 cycles used a sample-barcoded 5' primer and a J-beta primer mix. A template-switch adaptor with 12 random nucleotides tagged each cDNA molecule. In TCRdb, the 5' RACE reads were re-called with MiXCR into one record per CDR3 protein. Of some 1.4 million distinct CDR3 sequences listed, 42% are singletons. The receptor was derived from a woman aged 18 to 35 in good health. V and J are TRBV6-1 and TRBJ2-7, with D perhaps TRBD1 or TRBD2 (5 bases each). The specimen was blood. CDR3 region: CASEKGRNTYEQYF. The CDR3 nucleotides are TGTGCCAGCGAGAAGGGACGGAACACCTACGAGCAGTACTTC.